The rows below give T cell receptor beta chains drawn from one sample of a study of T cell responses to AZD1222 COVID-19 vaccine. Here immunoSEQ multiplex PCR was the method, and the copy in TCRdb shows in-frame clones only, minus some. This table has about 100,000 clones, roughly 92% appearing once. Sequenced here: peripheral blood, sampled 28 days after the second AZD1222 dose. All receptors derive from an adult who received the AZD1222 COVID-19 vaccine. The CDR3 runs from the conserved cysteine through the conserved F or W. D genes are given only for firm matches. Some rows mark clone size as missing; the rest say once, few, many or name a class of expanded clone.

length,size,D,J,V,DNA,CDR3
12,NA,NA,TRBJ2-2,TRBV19,TGTGCCAGTAGTAGAAGCACTGGGGAGCTGTTTTTT,CASSRSTGELFF
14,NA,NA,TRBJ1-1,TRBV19,TGTGCCAGTAGTATATGGGGGTTGGACACTGAAGCTTTCTTT,CASSIWGLDTEAFF
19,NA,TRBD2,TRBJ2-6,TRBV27,TGTGCCAGCAGTTTATCAATTACTAGCGCAAACTCTGGGGCCAACGTCCTGACTTTC,CASSLSITSANSGANVLTF
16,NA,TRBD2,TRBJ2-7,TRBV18,TGTGCCAGCTCACCAGCGGGCGGGAGCATCCCCTACGAGCAGTACTTC,CASSPAGGSIPYEQYF
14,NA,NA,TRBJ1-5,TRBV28,TGTGCCAGCAGTCCGGACAGTTGGGGACAGCCCCAGCATTTT,CASSPDSWGQPQHF
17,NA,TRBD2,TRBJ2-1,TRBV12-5,TGTGCTAGTGGTTTGGGGACTAGCGGGGTTCCCTACAATGAGCAGTTCTTC,CASGLGTSGVPYNEQFF
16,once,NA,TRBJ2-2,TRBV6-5,TGTGCCAGCAGTTACACCCCTTCGGGGTTCGGCGGGGAGCTGTTTTTT,CASSYTPSGFGGELFF
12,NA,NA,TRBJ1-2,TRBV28,TGTGCCAGCAGTTTAAGTAACTATGGCTACACCTTC,CASSLSNYGYTF
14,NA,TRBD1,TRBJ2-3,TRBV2,TGTGCCAGCAGGGAGACAGGGGCAGAAGATACGCAGTATTTT,CASRETGAEDTQYF
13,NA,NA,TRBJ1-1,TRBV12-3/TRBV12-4,TGTGCCAGCAGTTTTAACAGGGACACTGAAGCTTTCTTT,CASSFNRDTEAFF
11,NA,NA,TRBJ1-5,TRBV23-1,TGCGCCAGCAGTCAATGGCAGCCCCAGCATTTT,CASSQWQPQHF
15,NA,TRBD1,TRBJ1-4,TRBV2,TGTGCCAGCACGGTTCAGGGGACAGGCAATGAAAAACTGTTTTTT,CASTVQGTGNEKLFF
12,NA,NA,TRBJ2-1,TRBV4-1,TGCGCCAGCAGCGTCGTCGGGGATGAGCAGTTCTTC,CASSVVGDEQFF
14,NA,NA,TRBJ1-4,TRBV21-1,TGTGCCAGCAGCGGGGACGGGGAAACTGAAAAACTGTTTTTT,CASSGDGETEKLFF
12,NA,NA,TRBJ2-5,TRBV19,TGTGCCAGTAGTCACAGGGCAGAGACCCAGTACTTC,CASSHRAETQYF
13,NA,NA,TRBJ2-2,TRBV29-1,TGCAGCGTCGCGGGACCCCGGACCGGGGAGCTGTTTTTT,CSVAGPRTGELFF
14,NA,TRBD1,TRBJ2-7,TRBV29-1,TGCAGCGTTATTCCGGGACAGGGGGCGCAGGAGCAGTACTTC,CSVIPGQGAQEQYF
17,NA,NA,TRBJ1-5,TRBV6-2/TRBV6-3,TGTGCCAGCAGCCCCCGTCGGCTGTCAAATAGCAATCAGCCCCAGCATTTT,CASSPRRLSNSNQPQHF
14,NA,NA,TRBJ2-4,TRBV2,TGTGCCAGCACCCCCGGGGAAGGGTCAAACATTCAGTACTTC,CASTPGEGSNIQYF
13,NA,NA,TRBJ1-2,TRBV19,TGTGCCAGTAGCCTAGAAGCGCGGTATGGCTACACCTTC,CASSLEARYGYTF
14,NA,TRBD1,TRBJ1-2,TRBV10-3,TGTGCCTCCTCTACAGGGGGCCTTGACTATGGCTACACCTTC,CASSTGGLDYGYTF
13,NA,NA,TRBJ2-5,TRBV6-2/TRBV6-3,TGTGCCAGCAGTTCCGGGAGTGGAGAGACCCAGTACTTC,CASSSGSGETQYF
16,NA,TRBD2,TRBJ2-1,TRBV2,TGTGCCAGCAGTGCCTCGACTAGCGCAACCTACAATGAGCAGTTCTTC,CASSASTSATYNEQFF
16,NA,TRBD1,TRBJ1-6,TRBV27,TGTGCCAGCAGTTTCCGCCGGGACAGGGGGGACTCACCCCTCCACTTT,CASSFRRDRGDSPLHF
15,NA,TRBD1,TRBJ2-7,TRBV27,TGTGCCAGCAGTACCCGGACAGGGGACTCCTACGAGCAGTACTTC,CASSTRTGDSYEQYF
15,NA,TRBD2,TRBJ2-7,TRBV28,TGTGCCAGCAGCCTTGGACTAGCGGGAGTGTACGAGCAGTACTTC,CASSLGLAGVYEQYF
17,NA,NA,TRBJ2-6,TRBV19,TGTGCCAGTACTTTTGGCCAGGGCCGATCTGGGGCCAACGTCCTGACTTTC,CASTFGQGRSGANVLTF